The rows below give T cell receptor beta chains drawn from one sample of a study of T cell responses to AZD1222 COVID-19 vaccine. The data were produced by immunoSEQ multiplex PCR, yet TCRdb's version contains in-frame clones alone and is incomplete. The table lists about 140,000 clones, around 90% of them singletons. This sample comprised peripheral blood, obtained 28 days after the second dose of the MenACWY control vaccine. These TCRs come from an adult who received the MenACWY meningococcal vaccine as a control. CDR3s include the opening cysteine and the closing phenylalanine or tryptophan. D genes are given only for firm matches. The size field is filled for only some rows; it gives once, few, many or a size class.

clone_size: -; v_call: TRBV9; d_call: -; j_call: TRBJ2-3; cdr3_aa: CASSEGPSRADTQYF; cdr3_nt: TGTGCCAGCAGCGAAGGGCCTAGTCGGGCAGATACGCAGTATTTT
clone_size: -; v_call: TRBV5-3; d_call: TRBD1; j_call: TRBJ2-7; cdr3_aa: CARSIRDRGHHEQYF; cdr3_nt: TGTGCCAGAAGCATCCGGGACAGGGGTCACCACGAGCAGTACTTC
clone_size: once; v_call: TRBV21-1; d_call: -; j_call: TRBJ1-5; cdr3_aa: CASSKGVSHGQGYQPQHF; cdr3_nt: TGTGCCAGCAGCAAAGGAGTCTCGCACGGACAGGGGTATCAGCCCCAGCATTTT
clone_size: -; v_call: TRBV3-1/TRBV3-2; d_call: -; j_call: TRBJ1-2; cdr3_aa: CASSHRARDYGYTF; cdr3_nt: TGTGCCAGCAGCCACAGGGCCAGGGACTATGGCTACACCTTC
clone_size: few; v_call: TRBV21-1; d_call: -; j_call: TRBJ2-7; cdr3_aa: CASSSLAGRYEQYF; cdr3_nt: TGTGCCAGCAGCTCGCTAGCGGGGAGGTACGAGCAGTACTTC
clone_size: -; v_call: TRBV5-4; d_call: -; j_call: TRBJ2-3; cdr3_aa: CASSGSTDTQYF; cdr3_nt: TGTGCCAGCAGCGGCAGCACAGATACGCAGTATTTT
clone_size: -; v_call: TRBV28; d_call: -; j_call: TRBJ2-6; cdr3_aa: CASSLYYANSGANVLTF; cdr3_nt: TGTGCCAGCAGTTTATATTATGCCAACTCTGGGGCCAACGTCCTGACTTTC
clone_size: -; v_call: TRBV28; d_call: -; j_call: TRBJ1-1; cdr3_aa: CASIGVGWDTEAFF; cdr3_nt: TGTGCCAGCATCGGGGTGGGATGGGACACTGAAGCTTTCTTT
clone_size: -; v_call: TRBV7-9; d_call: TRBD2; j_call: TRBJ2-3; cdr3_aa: CASSLLGGARTDTQYF; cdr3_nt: TGTGCCAGCAGCTTACTCGGGGGGGCGAGGACAGATACGCAGTATTTT
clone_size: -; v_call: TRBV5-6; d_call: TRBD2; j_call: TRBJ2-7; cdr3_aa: CASSSGTVVYEQYF; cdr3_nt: TGTGCCAGCAGCAGCGGGACGGTCGTCTACGAGCAGTACTTC
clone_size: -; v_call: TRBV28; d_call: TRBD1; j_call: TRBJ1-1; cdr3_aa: CASSLLVGQGLAFF; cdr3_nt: TGTGCCAGCAGTTTACTTGTGGGACAGGGTTTAGCTTTCTTT
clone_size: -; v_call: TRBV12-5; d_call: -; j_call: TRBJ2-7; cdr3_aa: CASGLGPGSHEQYF; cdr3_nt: TGTGCTAGTGGTTTGGGGCCAGGGTCCCACGAGCAGTACTTC
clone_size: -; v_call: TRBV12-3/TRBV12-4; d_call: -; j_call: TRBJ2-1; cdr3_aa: CASSSRLSEQFF; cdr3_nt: TGTGCCAGCAGTTCCCGACTATCTGAGCAGTTCTTC
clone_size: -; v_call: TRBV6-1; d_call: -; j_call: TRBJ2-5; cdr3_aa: CASSEAMSSVETQYF; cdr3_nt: TGTGCCAGCAGTGAGGCTATGAGTAGCGTTGAGACCCAGTACTTC
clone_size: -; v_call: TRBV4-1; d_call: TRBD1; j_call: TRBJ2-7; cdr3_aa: CASSQDEGTGAISYEQYF; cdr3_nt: TGCGCCAGCAGCCAAGATGAGGGGACAGGGGCGATCTCCTACGAGCAGTACTTC